The rows below give T cell receptor beta chains drawn from one sample of a study of blood T cell repertoires in COVID-19. Libraries were prepared by immunoSEQ multiplex PCR; TCRdb keeps only in-frame clonotypes and omits some of them. The data show 150,000 or so clones, around 84% seen once. Sequenced input: PBMCs or T cells enriched from blood (not recorded which). The receptors originated from a woman aged 50 to 60 who had recovered from COVID-19. Each CDR3 is given with its conserved first and last residue. A D gene is named only where the DNA matches it firmly. Not every row has a clone size; where given, it reads once, few, many or a size class.

d_call j_call v_call clone_size cdr3_nt cdr3_aa
NA TRBJ2-5 TRBV7-9 NA TGTGCCAGCAGCTACCAGGCCCAAGAGACCCAGTACTTC CASSYQAQETQYF
TRBD1 TRBJ1-4 TRBV18 NA TGTGCCAGCTCACAAGGGACAGCCATTAATGAAAAACTGTTTTTT CASSQGTAINEKLFF
TRBD1 TRBJ1-1 TRBV19 NA TGTGCCAGTAGTATGAAGTCAGGGGGCACGTTGAACACTGAAGCTTTCTTT CASSMKSGGTLNTEAFF
NA TRBJ1-1 TRBV7-8 NA TGTGCCAGCAGCTCCGGACTTGAAGCTTTCTTT CASSSGLEAFF
TRBD1 TRBJ1-1 TRBV11-3 NA TGTGCCAGCAGCTTAGTCACAGGGGGCACTGAAGCTTTCTTT CASSLVTGGTEAFF
NA TRBJ2-1 TRBV7-2 NA TGTGCCAGCAGCCACGGCGGTCAGGGCCGAGTGGGTAACAATGAGCAGTTCTTC CASSHGGQGRVGNNEQFF
TRBD1 TRBJ1-6 TRBV19 NA TGTGCCAGTAGAAAAACTGGACAGGGAAATTCACCCCTCCACTTT CASRKTGQGNSPLHF
TRBD2 TRBJ2-2 TRBV4-1 NA TGCGCCAGCAGCCAAGTCCCTAGCGGCGGGAACACCGGGGAGCTGTTTTTT CASSQVPSGGNTGELFF
TRBD1 TRBJ1-6 TRBV28 NA TGTGCCAGCAGTTTGGACAGGGGGTCATCTAATTCACCCCTCCACTTT CASSLDRGSSNSPLHF
NA TRBJ2-7 TRBV3-1/TRBV3-2 NA TGTGCCAGCAGCCAAGGAGACAACTACGAGCAGTACTTC CASSQGDNYEQYF
TRBD1 TRBJ2-3 TRBV11-2 NA TGTGCCAGCAGCGCCGGACAGGGATGGGGCGGCACAGATACGCAGTATTTT CASSAGQGWGGTDTQYF
NA TRBJ1-1 TRBV3-1/TRBV3-2 few TGTGCCAGCAGCCCCAGGGTTGGACGGAACACTGAAGCTTTCTTT CASSPRVGRNTEAFF
NA TRBJ2-7 TRBV2 NA TGTGCCAGCAGCGAGGTCGAGCAGTACTTC CASSEVEQYF